This TCR beta chain was captured in a study of T cell responses to AZD1222 COVID-19 vaccine. Study outcomes and limitations: Seropositive status at baseline applied to only a handful of AZD1222 recipients.

TCRdb's copy holds only in-frame clones and misses some; the assay was immunoSEQ multiplex PCR. The data show around 90,000 clones, about 90% seen once. About this clone itself: Its antigen is unknown.

This CDR3 region has 15 residues. V lost 5 bases, J lost 3 bases, and 7 bases stayed unmatched. Germline assignment: CDR1 MNHEY and CDR2 SVGAGI. The gene calls are TRBV6-5 and TRBJ1-2; 9 bases map to TRBD1. This receptor was identified in an adult in good health. This sample comprised peripheral blood, obtained on day 0 of MenACWY control vaccination. The CDR3 region has the DNA TGTGCCAGCAGTAAAACAGGGGGCAGAGACTATGGCTACACCTTC. This codes for CASSKTGGRDYGYTF.